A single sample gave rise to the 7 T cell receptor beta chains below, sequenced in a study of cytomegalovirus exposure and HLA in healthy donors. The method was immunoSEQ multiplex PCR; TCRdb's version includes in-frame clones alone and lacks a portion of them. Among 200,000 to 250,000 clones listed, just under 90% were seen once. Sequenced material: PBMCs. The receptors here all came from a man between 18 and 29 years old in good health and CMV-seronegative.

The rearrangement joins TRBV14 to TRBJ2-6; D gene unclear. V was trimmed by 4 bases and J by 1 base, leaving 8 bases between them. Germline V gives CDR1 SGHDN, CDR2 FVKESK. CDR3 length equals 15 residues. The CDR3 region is CASSRLWSGANVLTF. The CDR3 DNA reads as TGTGCCAGCAGCCGACTCTGGTCTGGGGCCAACGTCCTGACTTTC.

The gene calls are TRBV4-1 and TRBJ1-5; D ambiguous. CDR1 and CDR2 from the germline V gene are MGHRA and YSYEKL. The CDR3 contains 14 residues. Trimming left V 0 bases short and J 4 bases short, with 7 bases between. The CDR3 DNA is TGCGCCAGCAGCCAAGATTACGGGAATCAGCCCCAGCATTTT. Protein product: CASSQDYGNQPQHF.

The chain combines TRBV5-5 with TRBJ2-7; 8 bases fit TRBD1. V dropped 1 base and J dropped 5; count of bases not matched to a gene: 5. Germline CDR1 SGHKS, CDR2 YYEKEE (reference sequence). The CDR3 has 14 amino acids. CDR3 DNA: TGTGCCAGCAGCTTGAGTCAGGGGGCAAACGAGCAGTACTTC. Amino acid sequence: CASSLSQGANEQYF.

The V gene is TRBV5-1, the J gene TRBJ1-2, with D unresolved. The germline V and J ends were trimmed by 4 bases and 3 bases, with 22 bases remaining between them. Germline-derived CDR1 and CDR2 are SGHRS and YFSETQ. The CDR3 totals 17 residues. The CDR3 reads CASSPSEVQTPYYGYTF. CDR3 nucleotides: TGCGCCAGCAGCCCTAGTGAGGTACAAACACCTTACTATGGCTACACCTTC.

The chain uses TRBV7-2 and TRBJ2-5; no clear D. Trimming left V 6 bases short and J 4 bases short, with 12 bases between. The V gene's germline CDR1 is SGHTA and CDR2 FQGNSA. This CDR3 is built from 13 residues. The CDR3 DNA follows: TGTGCCAGCAGTCCCCAAAGACTAGAGACCCAGTACTTC. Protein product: CASSPQRLETQYF.

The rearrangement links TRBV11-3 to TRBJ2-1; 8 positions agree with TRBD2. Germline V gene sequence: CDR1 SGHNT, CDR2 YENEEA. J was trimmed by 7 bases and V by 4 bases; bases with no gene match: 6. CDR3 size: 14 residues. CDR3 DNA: TGTGCCAGCAGCTATAGCGGGGTCTTAAATGAGCAGTTCTTC. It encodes CASSYSGVLNEQFF.

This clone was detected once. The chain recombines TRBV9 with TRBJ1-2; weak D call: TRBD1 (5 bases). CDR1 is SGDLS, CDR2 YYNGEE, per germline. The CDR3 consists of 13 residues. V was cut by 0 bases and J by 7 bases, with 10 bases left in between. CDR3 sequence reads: CASSVAETVGYTF. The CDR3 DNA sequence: TGTGCCAGCAGCGTAGCAGAGACAGTTGGCTACACCTTC.